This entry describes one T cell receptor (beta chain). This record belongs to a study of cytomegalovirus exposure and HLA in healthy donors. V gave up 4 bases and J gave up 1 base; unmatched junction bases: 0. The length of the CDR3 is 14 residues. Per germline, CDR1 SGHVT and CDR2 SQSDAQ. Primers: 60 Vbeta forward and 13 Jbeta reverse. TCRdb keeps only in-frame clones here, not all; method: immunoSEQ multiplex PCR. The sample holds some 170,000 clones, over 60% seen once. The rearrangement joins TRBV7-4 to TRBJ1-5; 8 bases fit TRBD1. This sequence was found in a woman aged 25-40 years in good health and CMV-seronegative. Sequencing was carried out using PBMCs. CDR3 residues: CASSSGGSNQPQHF. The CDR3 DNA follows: TGTGCCAGCAGCTCAGGGGGCAGCAATCAGCCCCAGCATTTT.